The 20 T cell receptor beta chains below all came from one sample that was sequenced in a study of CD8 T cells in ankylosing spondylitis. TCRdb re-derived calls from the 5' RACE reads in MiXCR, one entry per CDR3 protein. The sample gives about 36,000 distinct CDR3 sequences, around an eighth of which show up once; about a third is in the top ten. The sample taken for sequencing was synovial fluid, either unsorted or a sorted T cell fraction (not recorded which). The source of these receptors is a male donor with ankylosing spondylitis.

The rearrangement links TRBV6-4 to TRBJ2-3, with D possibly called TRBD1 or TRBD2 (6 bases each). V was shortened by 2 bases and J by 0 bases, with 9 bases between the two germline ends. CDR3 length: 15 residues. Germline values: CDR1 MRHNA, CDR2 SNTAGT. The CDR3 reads CASSDGGPSTDTQYF. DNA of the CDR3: TGTGCCAGCAGTGACGGGGGGCCCAGCACAGATACGCAGTATTTT.

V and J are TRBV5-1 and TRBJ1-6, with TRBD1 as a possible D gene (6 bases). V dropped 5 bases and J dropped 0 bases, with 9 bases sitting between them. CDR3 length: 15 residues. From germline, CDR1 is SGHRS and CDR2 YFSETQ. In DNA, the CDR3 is TGCGCCAGCAGACCGGGACACTCCTATAATTCACCCCTCCACTTT. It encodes CASRPGHSYNSPLHF.

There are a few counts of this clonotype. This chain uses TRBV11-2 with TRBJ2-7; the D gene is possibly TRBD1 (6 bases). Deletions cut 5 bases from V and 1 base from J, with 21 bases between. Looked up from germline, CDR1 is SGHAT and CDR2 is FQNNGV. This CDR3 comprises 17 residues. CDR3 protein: CASSPYRVGKGSYEQYF. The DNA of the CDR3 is TGTGCCAGCAGCCCCTACAGGGTGGGTAAAGGTTCCTACGAGCAGTACTTC.

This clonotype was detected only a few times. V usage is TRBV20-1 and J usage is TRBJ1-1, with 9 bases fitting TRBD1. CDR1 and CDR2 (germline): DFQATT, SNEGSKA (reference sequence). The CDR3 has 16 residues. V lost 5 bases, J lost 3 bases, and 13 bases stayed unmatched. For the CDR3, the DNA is TGCAGTGCTTTCGTCCCGGGACAGGGAGGGGACACTGAAGCTTTCTTT. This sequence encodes CSAFVPGQGGDTEAFF.

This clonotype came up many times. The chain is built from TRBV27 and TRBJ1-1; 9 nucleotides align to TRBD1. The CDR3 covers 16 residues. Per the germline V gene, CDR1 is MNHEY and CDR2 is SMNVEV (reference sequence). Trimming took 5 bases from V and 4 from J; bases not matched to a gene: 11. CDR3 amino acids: CASSPNPYRGPTEAFF. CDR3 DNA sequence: TGTGCCAGCAGTCCCAACCCGTACAGGGGGCCCACTGAAGCTTTCTTT.

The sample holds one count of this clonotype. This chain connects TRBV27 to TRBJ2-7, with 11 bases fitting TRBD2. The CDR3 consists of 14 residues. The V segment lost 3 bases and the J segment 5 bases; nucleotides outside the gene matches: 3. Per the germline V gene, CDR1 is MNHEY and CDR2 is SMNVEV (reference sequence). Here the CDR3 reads CASSFISGRDEQYF. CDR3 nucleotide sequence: TGTGCCAGCAGTTTTATTAGCGGGAGGGACGAGCAGTACTTC.

The CDR3 sequence is CASSKKAGTRSNYGYTF. The CDR3 DNA is TGTGCCAGCAGCAAAAAGGCCGGGACACGTTCTAACTATGGCTACACCTTC. The V and J genes are TRBV21-1 and TRBJ1-2; TRBD1 is the table's D call, not checked against the DNA. TRBV21-1 is recorded as a pseudogene. CDR3 length: 17 residues.

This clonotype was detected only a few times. The CDR3 reads CASSHNPSNEQFF. The CDR3 DNA reads TGTGCCAGCAGTCACAATCCCTCGAATGAGCAGTTCTTC. The V gene is TRBV28, the J gene TRBJ2-1, with D unclear. Germline assignment: CDR1 MDHEN and CDR2 SYDVKM. The CDR3 is 13 amino acids. Trimming cost V 5 bases and J 7 bases, with 12 bases left between them.

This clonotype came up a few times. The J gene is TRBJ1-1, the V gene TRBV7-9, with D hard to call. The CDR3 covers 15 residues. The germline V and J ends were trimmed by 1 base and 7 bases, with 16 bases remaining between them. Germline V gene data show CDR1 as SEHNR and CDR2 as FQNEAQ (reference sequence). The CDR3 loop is CASSLGGTIADEAFF. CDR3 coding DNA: TGTGCCAGCAGCTTAGGGGGTACAATCGCTGATGAAGCTTTCTTT.

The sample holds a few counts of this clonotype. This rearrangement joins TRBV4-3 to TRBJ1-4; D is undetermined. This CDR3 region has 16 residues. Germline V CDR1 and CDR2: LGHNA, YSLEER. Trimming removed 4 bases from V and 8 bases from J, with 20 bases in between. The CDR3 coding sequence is TGCGCCAGCAGCCCCTTTGGTCCTGGAGTACGGGAAAAACTGTTTTTT. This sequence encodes CASSPFGPGVREKLFF.

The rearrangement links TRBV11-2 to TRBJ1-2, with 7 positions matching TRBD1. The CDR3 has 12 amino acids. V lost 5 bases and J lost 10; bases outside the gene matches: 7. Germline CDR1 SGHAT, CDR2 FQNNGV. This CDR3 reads CASSQWTGAYTF. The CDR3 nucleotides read TGTGCCAGCAGCCAGTGGACAGGCGCCTACACCTTC.

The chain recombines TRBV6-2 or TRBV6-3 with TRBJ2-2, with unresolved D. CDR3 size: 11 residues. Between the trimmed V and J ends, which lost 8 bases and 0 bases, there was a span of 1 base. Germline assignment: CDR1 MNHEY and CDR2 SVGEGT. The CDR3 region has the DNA TGTGCCAGCGCGAACACCGGGGAGCTGTTTTTT. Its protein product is CASANTGELFF.

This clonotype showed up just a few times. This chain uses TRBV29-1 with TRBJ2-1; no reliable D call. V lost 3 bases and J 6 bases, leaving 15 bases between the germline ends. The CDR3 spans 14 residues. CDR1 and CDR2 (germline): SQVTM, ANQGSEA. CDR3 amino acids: CSVDPPLIFNEQFF. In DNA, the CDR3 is TGCAGCGTTGATCCCCCCCTGATATTCAATGAGCAGTTCTTC.

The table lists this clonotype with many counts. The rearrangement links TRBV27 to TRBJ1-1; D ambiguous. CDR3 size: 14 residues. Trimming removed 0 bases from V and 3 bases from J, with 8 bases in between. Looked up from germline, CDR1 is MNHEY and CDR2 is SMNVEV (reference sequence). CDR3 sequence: CASSLSHRDTEAFF. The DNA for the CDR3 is TGTGCCAGCAGTTTATCCCACAGAGACACTGAAGCTTTCTTT.

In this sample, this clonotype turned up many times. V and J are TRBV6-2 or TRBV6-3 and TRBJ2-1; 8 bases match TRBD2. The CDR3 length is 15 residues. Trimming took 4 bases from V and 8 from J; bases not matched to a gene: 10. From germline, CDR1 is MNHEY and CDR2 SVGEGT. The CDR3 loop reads CASSLEREPSDEQFF. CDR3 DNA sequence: TGTGCCAGCAGTTTGGAGCGGGAGCCGTCGGATGAGCAGTTCTTC.

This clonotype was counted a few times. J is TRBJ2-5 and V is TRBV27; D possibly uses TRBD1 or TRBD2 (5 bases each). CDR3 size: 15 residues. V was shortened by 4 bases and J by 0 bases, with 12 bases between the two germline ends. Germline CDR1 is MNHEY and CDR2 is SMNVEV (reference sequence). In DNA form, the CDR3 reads TGTGCCAGCAGTTGGGGGATGACCAACCAAGAGACCCAGTACTTC. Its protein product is CASSWGMTNQETQYF.

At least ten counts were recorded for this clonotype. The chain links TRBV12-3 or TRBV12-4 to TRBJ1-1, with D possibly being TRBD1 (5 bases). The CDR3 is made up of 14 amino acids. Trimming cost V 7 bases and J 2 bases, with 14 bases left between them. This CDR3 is CASTQIGGNTEAFF. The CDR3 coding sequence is TGTGCCAGCACCCAGATTGGGGGAAACACTGAAGCTTTCTTT.

In DNA form, the CDR3 reads TGTGCCAGCAGTTTATTACCCAGTGCCTACGAGCAGTACTTC. The encoded protein is CASSLLPSAYEQYF. The rearrangement uses TRBV27 and TRBJ2-7; D is unresolved. Trimming pared 1 base from V and 2 bases from J, leaving 9 bases between. The CDR3 sequence is 14 residues long. From germline, CDR1 is MNHEY and CDR2 SMNVEV (reference sequence).

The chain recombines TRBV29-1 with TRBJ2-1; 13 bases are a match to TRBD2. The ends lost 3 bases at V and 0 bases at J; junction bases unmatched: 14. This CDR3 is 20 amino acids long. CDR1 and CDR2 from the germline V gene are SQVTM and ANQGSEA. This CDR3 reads CSVEGFGTSGIHRSYNEQFF. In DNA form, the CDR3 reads TGCAGCGTTGAGGGTTTCGGGACTAGCGGGATTCACCGCTCCTACAATGAGCAGTTCTTC.

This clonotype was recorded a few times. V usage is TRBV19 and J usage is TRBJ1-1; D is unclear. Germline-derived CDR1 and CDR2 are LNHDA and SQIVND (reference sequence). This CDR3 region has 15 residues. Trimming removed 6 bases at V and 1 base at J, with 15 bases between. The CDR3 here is CASSPMYWGNTEAFF. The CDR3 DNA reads TGTGCCAGTAGCCCAATGTACTGGGGGAACACTGAAGCTTTCTTT.